The T cell receptor (beta chain) described here comes from a study of cytomegalovirus exposure and HLA in healthy donors. The PCR had 60 Vbeta and 13 Jbeta primers. Libraries were prepared by immunoSEQ multiplex PCR; TCRdb keeps only in-frame clonotypes and omits some of them. The sample shows around 100,000 clones, 78% of them seen only once. Sequencing was done on a sample of PBMCs. This TCR was recovered from a middle-aged woman in good health and CMV-seropositive.

The CDR3 loop is CASSLATDQETQYF. DNA of the CDR3: TGTGCCAGCAGCTTAGCGACAGATCAAGAGACCCAGTACTTC. The rearrangement links TRBV11-2 to TRBJ2-5, with a tentative D call TRBD1 (5 bases). The CDR3 sequence is 14 residues long. The germline gives CDR1 SGHAT, CDR2 FQNNGV. V gave up 1 base and J gave up 2 bases, with 8 bases separating them.